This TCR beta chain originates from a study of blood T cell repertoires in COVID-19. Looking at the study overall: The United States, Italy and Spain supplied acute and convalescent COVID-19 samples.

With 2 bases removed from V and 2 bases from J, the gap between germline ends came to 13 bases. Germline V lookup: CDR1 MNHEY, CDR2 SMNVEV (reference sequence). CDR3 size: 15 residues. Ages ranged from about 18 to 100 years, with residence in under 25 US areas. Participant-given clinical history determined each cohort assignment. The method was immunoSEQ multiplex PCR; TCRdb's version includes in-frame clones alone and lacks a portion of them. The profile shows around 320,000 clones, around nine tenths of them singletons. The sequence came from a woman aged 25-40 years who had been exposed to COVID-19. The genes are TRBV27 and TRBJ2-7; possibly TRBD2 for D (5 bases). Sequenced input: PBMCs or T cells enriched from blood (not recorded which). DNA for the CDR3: TGTGCCAGCAGTTTAAGCGGCGGGCCGCCCTACGAGCAGTACTTC. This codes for CASSLSGGPPYEQYF.